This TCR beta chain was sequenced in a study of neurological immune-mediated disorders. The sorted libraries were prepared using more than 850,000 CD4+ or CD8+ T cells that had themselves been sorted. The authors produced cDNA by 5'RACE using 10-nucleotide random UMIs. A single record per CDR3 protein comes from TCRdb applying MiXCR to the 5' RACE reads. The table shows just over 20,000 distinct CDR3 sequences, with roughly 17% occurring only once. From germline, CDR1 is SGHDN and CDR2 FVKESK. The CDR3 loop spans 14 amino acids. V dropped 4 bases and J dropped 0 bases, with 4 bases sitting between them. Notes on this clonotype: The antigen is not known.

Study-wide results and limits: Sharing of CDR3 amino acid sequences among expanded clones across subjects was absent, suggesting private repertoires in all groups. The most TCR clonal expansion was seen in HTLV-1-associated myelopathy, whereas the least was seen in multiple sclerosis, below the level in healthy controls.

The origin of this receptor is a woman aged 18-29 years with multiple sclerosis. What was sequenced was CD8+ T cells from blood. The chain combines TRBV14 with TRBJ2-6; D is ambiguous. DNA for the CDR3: TGTGCCAGCAGCCGCACCTCTGGGGCCAACGTCCTGACTTTC. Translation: CASSRTSGANVLTF.